This T cell receptor (beta chain) was profiled in a study of PD-L1 blockade in urothelial cancer. Documented time point: pretreatment peripheral blood. Clones were sequenced by immunoSEQ multiplex PCR, and TCRdb holds only the in-frame ones, with some missing. The sample carries about 17,000 clones, 89% recorded once. The clonotype was recovered from a man in his 70s with urothelial cancer. Sample: PBMCs, taken around atezolizumab (anti-PD-L1) treatment.

The CDR3 reads CASSELEGGYTF. The CDR3 DNA is TGCGCCAGCAGTGAGTTAGAGGGAGGCTACACCTTC. V is TRBV10-2 and J is TRBJ1-2, with unresolved D. From germline, CDR1 is WSHSY and CDR2 SAAADI. The CDR3 is 12 residues long. Trimming shortened V by 1 base and J by 8 bases, and 8 bases separated the two germline ends.